This T cell receptor (beta chain) was identified in a study of blood T cell repertoires in COVID-19. About the study: Acute and convalescent COVID-19 samples came from the United States, Italy and Spain.

Authors' methods: Scientists estimated how many nucleated cells there were by amplifying reference gene primers. Repertoires were generated with immunoSEQ multiplex PCR, while TCRdb's copy carries only in-frame clones and drops some. From that table come the V and J calls and clone size; the DNA was used to work out D and trimming. This table holds some 35,000 clones, roughly 89% found once. Material for sequencing was peripheral blood. This clonotype was obtained from a human donor in a cohort sampled during active COVID-19.

This CDR3 is CASSPSGGEQYF. CDR3 nucleotide sequence: TGTGCCAGCAGCCCCAGTGGGGGGGAGCAGTACTTC. This chain joins TRBV6-5 and TRBJ2-7, with D possibly TRBD2 on 6 matching bases. The CDR3 contains 12 residues. Germline V CDR1 and CDR2: MNHEY, SVGAGI. V dropped 6 bases and J dropped 7 bases, with 13 bases sitting between them.